The source of this T cell receptor (beta chain) is a study of shared clonotypes between healthy human individuals. General study points: The donor pool, a small one, limited the genetic and exposure-history diversity represented. Sharing across four donors was highest in naive CD4 (roughly 5%) and lowest in memory CD8 (around 0.4%).

The healthy adult donors were HIV-negative and reported no recent acute infections or vaccinations. The CD4+ fraction was divided into a CD45RA+ naive subset and a CD45RA-negative memory subset. This CDR3 spans 17 amino acids. V lost 3 bases to trimming and J lost 4 bases; unmatched junction nucleotides: 10. The germline V gene has CDR1 LNHNV and CDR2 YYDKDF (reference sequence). Comments on this clone: Its target is unknown.

Assay: immunoSEQ multiplex PCR; the TCRdb copy retains only in-frame clones and omits some. The table records fewer than 1.8 million clones, approximately 98.5% of them present only once. The rearrangement uses TRBV15 and TRBJ2-3, with 10 nucleotides matching TRBD2. The clonotype was recovered from a man aged 25 to 40 in good health. The sequencing input was naive CD4+ T cells sorted from blood. Subset denoted: CD45RA+ positively selected. This chain's CDR3 is CATSRGGLAGVPDTQYF. The CDR3 coding sequence is TGTGCCACCAGCAGGGGGGGGCTAGCGGGAGTCCCAGATACGCAGTATTTT.